This entry lists 14 T cell receptor beta chains sequenced from one sample in a study of blood T cell repertoires in COVID-19. Using immunoSEQ multiplex PCR, the repertoire was profiled, and TCRdb retains in-frame clones only, with some absent. This table holds hundreds of thousands of clones, about 85% found once. Sequencing used PBMCs or T cells enriched from blood (not recorded which). These TCRs come from a woman aged 60-70 years who had recovered from COVID-19.

In the case of this clone: Germline and junction disagree at one end, which may indicate a read error. V and J are TRBV14 and TRBJ2-3; 12 bases match TRBD2. Germline V gives CDR1 SGHDN, CDR2 FVKESK. The CDR3 runs to 14 residues. The CDR3 sequence is CASSQGTLLAGGHF. The CDR3 DNA sequence: TGTGCCAGCAGCCAAGGAACCCTACTAGCGGGGGGACATTTT.

The chain is built from TRBV20-1 and TRBJ1-1; D unclear. Germline V gene sequence: CDR1 DFQATT, CDR2 SNEGSKA (reference sequence). The CDR3 length is 11 residues. V was cut by 7 bases and J by 8 bases, with 14 bases left in between. The CDR3 reads CSVGLIGEAFF. CDR3 coding DNA: TGCAGTGTGGGCCTGATTGGGGAAGCTTTCTTT.

The sample holds one count of this clone. The CDR3 DNA follows: TGTGCCATCAGTGAGACAGAAAGCTATCAGCCCCAGCATTTT. Translated, it gives CAISETESYQPQHF. V and J are TRBV10-3 and TRBJ1-5; D call uncertain. The CDR3 has 14 amino acids. Between the trimmed V and J ends, which lost 2 bases and 5 bases, there was a span of 10 bases. Per the germline V gene, CDR1 is ENHRY and CDR2 is SYGVKD.

The CDR3 region has the DNA TGTGCCATCAGGGCGGCAGGGACTGGTCAGCCCCAGCATTTT. Encoded protein: CAIRAAGTGQPQHF. The chain combines TRBV10-3 with TRBJ1-5; perhaps TRBD1 as D (5 bases). Trimming took 6 bases from V and 6 from J, leaving 15 bases between them. Germline-derived CDR1 and CDR2 are ENHRY and SYGVKD. The CDR3 runs to 14 residues.

The chain couples TRBV6-4 to TRBJ1-2; 9 bases align to TRBD1. J lost 3 bases, V lost 4 bases, and 3 bases had no gene match. The CDR3 is 14 amino acids. Germline values: CDR1 MRHNA, CDR2 SNTAGT. CDR3 region: CASSAGTGYYGYTF. The CDR3, as DNA: TGTGCCAGCAGTGCCGGGACAGGGTACTATGGCTACACCTTC.

The CDR3 DNA follows: TGTGCCAGCAGCCGACAGGGAGAGCAGTACGTC. As protein: CASSRQGEQYV. V is TRBV3-1 (or the pseudogene TRBV3-2) and J is TRBJ2-7; 7 bases match TRBD1. This CDR3 is 11 amino acids long. Trimming took 4 bases from V and 7 from J; bases not matched to a gene: 1. CDR1 and CDR2 (germline): LGHDT, YNNKEL (reference sequence).

On this clone: At one end, the junction sequence differs from germline, possibly due to a read error. The V gene is TRBV6-1, the J gene TRBJ1-3; tentative D call: TRBD1 (5 bases). This CDR3 spans 13 amino acids. The germline gives CDR1 MNHNS, CDR2 SASEGT. The CDR3 DNA reads as TGTGCCAGCAGTGAAGGCAGGGAGGTCGGTCTACGCTTT. Protein sequence: CASSEGREVGLRF.

In DNA form, the CDR3 reads TGCAGCGTTGGGAGAGGGAACACTGAAGCTTTCTTT. Its translation: CSVGRGNTEAFF. This sequence joins TRBV29-1 and TRBJ1-1, with unresolved D. Germline assignment: CDR1 SQVTM and CDR2 ANQGSEA. V dropped 4 bases and J dropped 1 base, with 7 bases sitting between them. This CDR3 contains 12 residues.

This rearrangement joins TRBV24-1 to TRBJ2-3; weak D call: TRBD2 (6 bases). Trimming left V 7 bases short and J 5 bases short, with 12 bases between. This CDR3 comprises 13 residues. CDR1 is KGHDR and CDR2 is SFDVKD in the germline V gene. CDR3 coding DNA: TGTGCCACCAGGGACGGAGGGGTAGATACGCAGTATTTT. As protein: CATRDGGVDTQYF.

Notes on this clone: The same CDR3 arises from other DNA sequences in this sample as well. The rearrangement uses TRBV5-4 and TRBJ1-2, with a possible D match to TRBD1 (5 bases). Trimming cost V 0 bases and J 4 bases, with 7 bases left between them. This CDR3 comprises 13 residues. Germline V lookup: CDR1 SGHNT, CDR2 YYREEE (reference sequence). CDR3 residues: CASSLEGFYGYTF. CDR3 nucleotide sequence: TGTGCCAGCAGCTTGGAGGGGTTCTATGGCTACACCTTC. Full variable domain (outside the CDR3, taken from reference TRBV5-4 and TRBJ1-2): ETGVTQSPTHLIKTRGQQVTLRCSSQSGHNTVSWYQQALGQGPQFIFQYYREEENGRGNFPPRFSGLQFPNYSSELNVNALELDDSALYLCASSLEGFYGYTFGSGTRLTVV.

The gene calls are TRBV7-8 and TRBJ1-4; TRBD1 might be the D (6 bases). The V end lost 6 bases, the J end lost 7 bases, and 18 bases lay between the germline ends. The CDR3 extends over 15 amino acids. Germline CDR1 and CDR2: SGHVS and FQNEAQ. The CDR3 DNA is TGTGCCAGCAGACGCGCAGGGGCGCAGGGTGAAAAACTGTTTTTT. Its protein product is CASRRAGAQGEKLFF.

The V call is TRBV24-1, the J call TRBJ2-1; TRBD1 matches at 10 bases. The CDR3 extends over 15 amino acids. V lost 2 bases to trimming and J lost 8 bases; unmatched junction nucleotides: 5. Germline assignment: CDR1 KGHDR and CDR2 SFDVKD. This chain's CDR3 is CATSDYGTGEDEQFF. CDR3 nucleotide sequence: TGTGCCACCAGTGATTACGGGACAGGGGAGGATGAGCAGTTCTTC.

This chain joins TRBV15 and TRBJ2-2; 9 bases line up with TRBD1. J was trimmed by 1 base and V by 9 bases; bases with no gene match: 3. The length of the CDR3 is 14 residues. Germline V lookup: CDR1 LNHNV, CDR2 YYDKDF (reference sequence). CDR3 coding DNA: TGTGCCACGAAGACAGGGGGGAACACCGGGGAGCTGTTTTTT. Translated, it gives CATKTGGNTGELFF.

This clone was counted between two and nine times. The rearrangement links TRBV28 to TRBJ1-5; 11 nucleotides match TRBD1. The CDR3 spans 16 residues. Germline V gene data show CDR1 as MDHEN and CDR2 as SYDVKM. The V and J ends lost 3 bases and 1 base, in that order; junction bases with no gene match: 2. The CDR3 region is CASSFRDRGSNQPQHF. The CDR3 DNA is TGTGCCAGCAGTTTCCGGGACAGGGGGAGCAATCAGCCCCAGCATTTT.